This TCR beta chain stems from a study of blood T cell repertoires in COVID-19. The J segment lost 6 bases and the V segment lost 6 bases, leaving 6 bases of the junction unmatched. Per the germline V gene, CDR1 is MNHEY and CDR2 is SMNVEV (reference sequence). There are 14 residues in the CDR3. This clone was seen only once. Produced via immunoSEQ multiplex PCR; TCRdb's table is partial and in-frame only. The profile shows 100,000 to 150,000 clones, about 88% of them singletons. Adults between roughly 18 and 89 years of age took part from approximately 24 US areas. Each recovered donor of Cohort 3 presented with two negative PCRs, clearance, or symptom resolution.

The specimen was PBMCs or T cells enriched from blood (not recorded which). The source of this sequence is a woman in her fifties or sixties who had recovered from COVID-19. The chain employs TRBV27 and TRBJ2-2; 8 positions match TRBD1. Written as DNA, the CDR3 is TGTGCCAGCAGAGTTACAGGGGGAGCCGGGGAGCTGTTTTTT. Protein: CASRVTGGAGELFF.